This T cell receptor beta chain was found in a study of T cells in Graves' hyperthyroidism and ophthalmopathy. The cohort's ophthalmopathy patients, a group with duration under 3 months, had a Clinical Activity Score of at least 3 and a NOSPECS grade of at least 4. Thyroid ultrasound, orbital computed tomography, clinical symptoms, and serum thyroxine and TRAb underpinned diagnoses. Many counts were recorded for this clonotype. The V gene end was trimmed by 6 bases and the J gene end by 6 bases; junction bases not matched to a gene: 7. Per germline, CDR1 MNHEY and CDR2 SVGAGI. CDR3 length: 13 residues. Amplification of TCR beta CDR3 regions used RNA as the template. HTBI primers were used for first-round RT-PCR of the TCR CDR3. One entry per CDR3 protein results from TCRdb running MiXCR on the multiplex PCR reads. The sample comprises more than 500,000 distinct CDR3 sequences, about 15% of which are singletons, and 4% to 5.5% rests with the top ten.

The chain combines TRBV6-5 with TRBJ1-2; 7 bases are shared with TRBD1. Material: blood. The sequence came from a woman in her thirties or forties with Graves' ophthalmopathy. As DNA, the CDR3 is TGTGCCAGCAGCACCGACAGGGCCGATGGCTACACCTTC. Its translation: CASSTDRADGYTF.